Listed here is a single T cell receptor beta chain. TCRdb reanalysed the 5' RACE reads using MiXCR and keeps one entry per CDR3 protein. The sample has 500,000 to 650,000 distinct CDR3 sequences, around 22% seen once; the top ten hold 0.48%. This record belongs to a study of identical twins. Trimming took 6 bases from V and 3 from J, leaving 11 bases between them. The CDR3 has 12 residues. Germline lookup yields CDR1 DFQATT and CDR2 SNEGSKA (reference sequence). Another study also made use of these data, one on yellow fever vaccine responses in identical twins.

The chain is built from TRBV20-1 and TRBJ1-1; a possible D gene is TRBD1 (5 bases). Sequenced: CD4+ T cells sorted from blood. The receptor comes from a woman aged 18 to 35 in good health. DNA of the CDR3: TGCAGTGCCGCGGGGGGGGACACTGAAGCTTTCTTT. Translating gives CSAAGGDTEAFF.